The clone carrying this T cell receptor beta chain has only a few counts. The authors ran a second PCR of 7 to 11 cycles using a sample-barcoded 5' primer and a J-beta primer mix. TCRdb processed the 5' RACE reads anew with MiXCR; each CDR3 protein has one entry. In the table there are roughly 800,000 distinct CDR3 sequences, 20% to 30% of which are singletons. The data are from a study of blood T cells in healthy people across ages. V dropped 5 bases and J dropped 5; count of bases not matched to a gene: 10. Per germline, CDR1 SGHRS and CDR2 YFSETQ. CDR3 length: 15 residues. This sample was also put to use in a study of T cells of mothers and their children.

The sample was blood. The TCR originated in a boy aged 5 to 17 in good health. The chain has TRBV5-1 and TRBJ2-5, with 9 bases aligning to TRBD1. DNA for the CDR3: TGCGCCAGCAGGTATACCGGGACAGGGCAGGAGACCCAGTACTTC. Translation gives CASRYTGTGQETQYF.